The rows below give T cell receptor beta chains drawn from one sample of a study of CD8+CD57+ T cells in acquired aplastic anemia. MiXCR was run by TCRdb on the reads, yielding one entry per CDR3 protein. The sample has about 470,000 distinct CDR3 sequences, 25% to 40% seen once. Specimen: sorted CD4+, CD8+, or CD8+CD57+ T cells (not recorded which) from PBMCs. These receptors all come from a human donor with aplastic anemia. Each CDR3 is given with its conserved first and last residue. A D gene is named only where the DNA matches it firmly. Expanded clones get a size class; other rows say once, few or many, or leave the size out.

>TRBJ2-1|.|TRBV19|.
TGTGCCAGTAGTAAAGGGGGTGAGCAGTTCTTC
CASSKGGEQFF
>TRBJ1-6|many|TRBV7-2|.
TGTGCCAGCAGCTTAGCGGGGGTAGGTTATAATTCACCCCTCCACTTT
CASSLAGVGYNSPLHF
>TRBJ2-7|few|TRBV10-3|.
TGTGCCAGCAGGCGATTCGGGACAACGACCTACGAGCAGTACTTC
CASRRFGTTTYEQYF
>TRBJ1-5|many|TRBV19|.
TGTGCCAGTAGCAACAGGGCTTTCAATCAGCCCCAGCATTTT
CASSNRAFNQPQHF
>TRBJ1-5|few|TRBV4-3|.
TGCGCCAGCAGCACGAACCTGGACAAGGATAGCAATCAGCCCCAGCATTTT
CASSTNLDKDSNQPQHF
>TRBJ1-5|many|TRBV20-1|.
TGCAGTGCCGTTCCGGGACTGATTAGCAATCAGCCCCAGCATTTT
CSAVPGLISNQPQHF
>TRBJ2-5|many|TRBV2|.
TGTGCCAGCAGTGGGGGTAGCTGGGAGACCCAGTACTTC
CASSGGSWETQYF
>TRBJ2-7|many|TRBV2|TRBD2
TGTGCCAGCAGGTCTACTAGCGGGGGGGCCCACGAGCAGTACTTC
CASRSTSGGAHEQYF
>TRBJ1-6|many|TRBV5-1|TRBD1
TGCGCCAGCAGCCTGGACAGGGGTGATTCACCCCTCCACTTT
CASSLDRGDSPLHF
>TRBJ1-2|many|TRBV5-1|TRBD1
TGCGCCAGCAGCTTGACAGGACAGGGGCCGGAGGGCTACACCTTC
CASSLTGQGPEGYTF
>TRBJ2-1|.|TRBV4-2|TRBD1
TGTGCCAGCATGCTCCCGGGACAGGGGGCCAATGAGCAGTTCTTC
CASMLPGQGANEQFF
>TRBJ1-2|.|TRBV6-5|.
TGTGCCAGCATTTCAACAGACTCCCACTTCGGTGGCTACACCTTC
CASISTDSHFGGYTF
>TRBJ1-3|many|TRBV12-3/TRBV12-4|.
TGTGCCAGCGGGACCACCCCCGACACCATATATTTT
CASGTTPDTIYF
>TRBJ2-5|many|TRBV7-2|TRBD2
TGTGCCAGCAGCACGTTAGCGGGAGTCGGGGAGACCCAGTACTTC
CASSTLAGVGETQYF
>TRBJ1-6|many|TRBV2|.
TGTGCCAGCACTGTAGGCATCCAGGGACCCCTCCACTTT
CASTVGIQGPLHF
>TRBJ1-4|.|TRBV29-1|.
TGCAGCGTTCAGGGAGGGAATGAAAAACTGTTTTTT
CSVQGGNEKLFF
>TRBJ2-7|few|TRBV6-5|.
TGTGCCAGCAGTTACTGGAGGGGGGAGCAGTACTTC
CASSYWRGEQYF
>TRBJ1-5|many|TRBV20-1|TRBD1
TGCAGTGCTACTAGACAGGGCGGTAATCAGCCCCAGCATTTT
CSATRQGGNQPQHF
>TRBJ2-5|few|TRBV5-1|.
TGCGCCAGCAGCCTAGGATTCGGCCAAGAGACCCAGTACTTC
CASSLGFGQETQYF
>TRBJ1-5|few|TRBV19|.
TGTGCCAGTAGTATTACCTACAATCAGCCCCAGCATTTT
CASSITYNQPQHF
>TRBJ2-2|many|TRBV9|.
TGTGCCAGCAGCGTCATGGGCACCGGGGAGCTGTTTTTT
CASSVMGTGELFF
>TRBJ1-1|.|TRBV11-2|.
TGTGCCGGCAGCTATGGCCAGAATACTGAAGCTTTCTTT
CAGSYGQNTEAFF
>TRBJ1-6|.|TRBV10-3|.
TGTGCCAGCAGTTACTCGGATTACGGGGGGAATTCATCCCTCCACTTT
CASSYSDYGGNSSLHF
>TRBJ1-6|.|TRBV11-2|.
TGTGCCAGCAGCCCGAAACGGGACGGAGCAAATTCACCCCTCCACTTT
CASSPKRDGANSPLHF
>TRBJ1-5|many|TRBV15|.
TGTGCCACCAGCATGGGACCTAAGGAAGGTCAGCCCCAGCATTTT
CATSMGPKEGQPQHF
>TRBJ1-6|many|TRBV12-3/TRBV12-4|TRBD1
TGTGCCAGCTGTAACAGGGGACGGAATTCACCCCTCCACTTT
CASCNRGRNSPLHF
>TRBJ2-2|.|TRBV20-1|.
TGCAGTGCAAACGGTGTTTTCGACACCGGGGAGCCGTTTTTT
CSANGVFDTGEPFF
>TRBJ2-7|many|TRBV6-1|.
TGTGCCAGCAGTGAGTACACATACGAGCAGTACTTC
CASSEYTYEQYF
>TRBJ1-1|.|TRBV7-9|.
TGTGCCAGCAGCTTATCGGGGATGAACACTGAAGCTTTCTTT
CASSLSGMNTEAFF
>TRBJ2-5|many|TRBV2|.
TGTGCCAGCAGTGAACAGAGGTCGGAAGAGACCCAGTACTTC
CASSEQRSEETQYF
>TRBJ2-1|few|TRBV10-1|.
TGCGCCAGCAGCCTGGACCCCTTCTACAATGAGCAGTTCTTC
CASSLDPFYNEQFF
>TRBJ1-1|few|TRBV7-2|.
TGTGCCAGCAGCTTCACCGGGGCCGGCACTGAAGCTTTCTTT
CASSFTGAGTEAFF
>TRBJ1-4|.|TRBV6-1|.
TGTGCCAGCAGCGGACAGTATACAAATGAAAAACTGTTTTTT
CASSGQYTNEKLFF
>TRBJ1-1|few|TRBV24-1|.
TGTGCCACCACCAGCCCAATGGAGAGTGAAGCTTTCTTT
CATTSPMESEAFF
>TRBJ2-7|many|TRBV29-1|.
TGCAGCGCCGTTGAGACATTCCAGTACTTC
CSAVETFQYF
>TRBJ2-1|few|TRBV7-8|TRBD2
TGTGCCAGCAGTTACCCTGGACTAGCGGGGTACAATGAGCAGTTCTTC
CASSYPGLAGYNEQFF
>TRBJ1-6|few|TRBV5-1|.
TGCGCCAGCAGCTTGAGGTCAGCCGGAGATTCACCCCTCCACTTT
CASSLRSAGDSPLHF
>TRBJ2-5|many|TRBV15|.
TGTGCCACCAGCGGCGGACAGTACCAAGAGACCCAGTACTTC
CATSGGQYQETQYF